This TCR beta chain was profiled in a study of beta chain features in type 1 diabetes. Study-wide findings and caveats: Type 1 diabetes patients had VDJ junctions that carried fewer insertions and more deletions. Shorter TCRB CDR3s, moderately but significantly so, marked every one of the four CD4+ subsets in Type 1 diabetes patients.

With regard to this clone: Antigen unknown.

Germline CDR1 LNHNV, CDR2 YYDKDF (reference sequence). This CDR3 has 13 amino acids. Deletions cut 0 bases from V and 10 bases from J, with 12 bases between. Expressed TCRB transcripts were sequenced after all isolated RNA was converted to cDNA. TCRdb keeps only in-frame clones here, not all; method: immunoSEQ multiplex PCR. This table has about 41,000 clones, 65% to 70% appearing once. The chain carries TRBV15 and TRBJ2-5, with a weak D call TRBD2 (5 bases). The sequence was obtained from a man aged 25-40 years with type 1 diabetes. Some clones in this sample may be carry-over from other donors' samples. Sample: Tregs from blood. CDR3 sequence: CATSRDLGRVQYF. The CDR3 DNA sequence: TGTGCCACCAGCAGAGATCTCGGGCGGGTCCAGTACTTC.